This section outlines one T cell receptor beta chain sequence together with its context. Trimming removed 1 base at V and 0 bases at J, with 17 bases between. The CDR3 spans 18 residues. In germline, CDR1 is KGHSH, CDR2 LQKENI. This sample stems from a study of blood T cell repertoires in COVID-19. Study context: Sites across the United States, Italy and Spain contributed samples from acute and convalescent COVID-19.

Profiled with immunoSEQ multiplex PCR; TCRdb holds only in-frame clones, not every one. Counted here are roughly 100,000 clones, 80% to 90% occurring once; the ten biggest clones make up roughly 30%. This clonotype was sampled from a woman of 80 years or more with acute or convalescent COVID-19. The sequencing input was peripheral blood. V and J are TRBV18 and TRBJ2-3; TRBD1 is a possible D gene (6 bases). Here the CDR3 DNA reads TGTGCCAGCTCACCACTCCCCCCCCGGGACACCAGCACAGATACGCAGTATTTT. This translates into CASSPLPPRDTSTDTQYF.